This record covers a single T cell receptor beta chain. These data belong to a study of shared clonotypes between healthy human individuals. CDR3 length: 13 residues. Deletions cut 10 bases from V and 1 base from J, with 10 bases between. CDR1 and CDR2 (germline): LNHDA, SQIVND (reference sequence). Libraries were prepared by immunoSEQ multiplex PCR; TCRdb keeps only in-frame clonotypes and omits some of them. Among some 1.5 million clones listed, approximately 98% were seen once. Input material: naive CD4+ T cells sorted from blood. The subset denotes: CD45RA+ positively selected. The sequence was collected from a man aged 25-40 years in good health. The chain carries TRBV19 and TRBJ2-2; D may be TRBD1 (6 bases). The CDR3 protein is CAIRDKNTGELFF. The CDR3 DNA is TGTGCCATTCGGGACAAGAACACCGGGGAGCTGTTTTTT. Drawing the rest from reference TRBV19 and TRBJ2-2, the complete variable domain is DGGITQSPKYLFRKEGQNVTLSCEQNLNHDAMYWYRQDPGQGLRLIYYSQIVNDFQKGDIAEGYSVSREKKESFPLTVTSAQKNPTAFYLCAIRDKNTGELFFGEGSRLTVL.